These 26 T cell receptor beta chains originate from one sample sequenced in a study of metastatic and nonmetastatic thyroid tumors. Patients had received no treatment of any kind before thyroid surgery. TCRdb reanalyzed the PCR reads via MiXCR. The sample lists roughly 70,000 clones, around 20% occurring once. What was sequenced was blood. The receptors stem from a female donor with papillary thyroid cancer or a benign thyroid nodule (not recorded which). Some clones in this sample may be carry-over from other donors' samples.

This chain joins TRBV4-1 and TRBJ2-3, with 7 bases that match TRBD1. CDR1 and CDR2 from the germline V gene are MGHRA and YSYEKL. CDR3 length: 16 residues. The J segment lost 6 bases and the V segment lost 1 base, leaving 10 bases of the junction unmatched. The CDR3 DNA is TGCGCCAGCAGCCAAGCGGGACAGACAAAGGCGGATACGCAGTATTTT. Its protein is CASSQAGQTKADTQYF.

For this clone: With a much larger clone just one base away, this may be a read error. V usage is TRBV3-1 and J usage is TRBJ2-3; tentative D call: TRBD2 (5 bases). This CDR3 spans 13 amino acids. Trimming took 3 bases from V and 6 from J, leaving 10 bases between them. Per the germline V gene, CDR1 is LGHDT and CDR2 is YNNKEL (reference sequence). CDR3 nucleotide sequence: TGTGCCAGCAGCCATGTACCGGGGGATACGCAGTATTTT. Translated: CASSHVPGDTQYF.

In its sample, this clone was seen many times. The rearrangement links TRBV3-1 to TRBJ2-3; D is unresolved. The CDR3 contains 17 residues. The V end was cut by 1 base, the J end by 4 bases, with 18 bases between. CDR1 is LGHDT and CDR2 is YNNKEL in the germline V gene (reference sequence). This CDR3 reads CASSQVVLSKGPDTQYF. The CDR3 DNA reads TGTGCCAGCAGCCAAGTGGTTCTTTCCAAAGGCCCAGATACGCAGTATTTT.

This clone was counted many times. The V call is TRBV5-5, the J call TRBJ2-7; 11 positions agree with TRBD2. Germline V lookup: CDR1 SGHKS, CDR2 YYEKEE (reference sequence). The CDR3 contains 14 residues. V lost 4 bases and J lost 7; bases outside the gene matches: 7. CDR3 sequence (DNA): TGTGCCAGCAGCCCGGGACTAGCGGTAGGGGAGCAGTACTTC. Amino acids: CASSPGLAVGEQYF.

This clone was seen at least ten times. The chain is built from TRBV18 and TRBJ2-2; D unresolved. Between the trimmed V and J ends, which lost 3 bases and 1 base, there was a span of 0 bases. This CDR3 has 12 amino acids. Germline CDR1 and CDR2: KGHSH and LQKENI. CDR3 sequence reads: CASSPNTGELFF. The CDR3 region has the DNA TGTGCCAGCTCACCGAACACCGGGGAGCTGTTTTTT.

The CDR3 coding sequence is TGTGCCAGCAGCTTAGCGCGCGGACAGGGGGCCTACGAGCAGTACTTC. Translating it yields CASSLARGQGAYEQYF. The rearrangement joins TRBV11-1 to TRBJ2-7; TRBD1 matches at 10 bases. This CDR3 spans 16 amino acids. CDR1 and CDR2 from the germline V gene are SGHAT and FQDESV (reference sequence). Trimming cost V 0 bases and J 2 bases; bases outside gene matches: 4.

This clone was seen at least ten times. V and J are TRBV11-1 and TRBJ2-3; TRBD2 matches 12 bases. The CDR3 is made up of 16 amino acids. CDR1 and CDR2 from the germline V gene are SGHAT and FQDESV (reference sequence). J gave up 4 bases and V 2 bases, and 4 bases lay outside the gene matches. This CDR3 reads CASSLRTSGTSDTQYF. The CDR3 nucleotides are TGTGCCAGCAGCTTACGGACTAGCGGGACTTCAGATACGCAGTATTTT.

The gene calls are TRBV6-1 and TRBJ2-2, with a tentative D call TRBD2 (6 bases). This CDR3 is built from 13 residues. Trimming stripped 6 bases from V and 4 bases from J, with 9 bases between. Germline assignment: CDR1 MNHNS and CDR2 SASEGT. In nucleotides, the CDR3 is TGTGCCAGCAGACTAGCAATCACCGGGGAGCTGTTTTTT. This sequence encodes CASRLAITGELFF.

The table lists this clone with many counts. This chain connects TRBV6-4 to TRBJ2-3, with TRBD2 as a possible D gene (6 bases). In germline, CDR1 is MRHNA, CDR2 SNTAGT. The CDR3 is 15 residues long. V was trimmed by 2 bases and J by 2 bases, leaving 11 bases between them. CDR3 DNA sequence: TGTGCCAGCAGTGACGGAGTAGCGGCCACAGATACGCAGTATTTT. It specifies CASSDGVAATDTQYF.

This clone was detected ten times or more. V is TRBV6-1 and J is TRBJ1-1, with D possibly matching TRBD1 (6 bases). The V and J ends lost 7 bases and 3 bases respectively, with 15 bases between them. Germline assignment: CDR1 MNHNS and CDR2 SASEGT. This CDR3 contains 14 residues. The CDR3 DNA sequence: TGTGCCAGCACCATAGGGGGGGGGGACACTGAAGCTTTCTTT. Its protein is CASTIGGGDTEAFF.

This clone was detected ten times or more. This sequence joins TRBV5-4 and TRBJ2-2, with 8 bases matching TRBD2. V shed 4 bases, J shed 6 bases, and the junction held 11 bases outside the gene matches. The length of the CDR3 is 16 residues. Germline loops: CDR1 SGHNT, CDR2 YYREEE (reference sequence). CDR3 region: CASSLTSGPNAGELFF. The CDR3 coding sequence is TGTGCCAGCAGCCTTACTAGCGGCCCTAACGCCGGGGAGCTGTTTTTT. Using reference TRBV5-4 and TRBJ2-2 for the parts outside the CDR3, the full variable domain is ETGVTQSPTHLIKTRGQQVTLRCSSQSGHNTVSWYQQALGQGPQFIFQYYREEENGRGNFPPRFSGLQFPNYSSELNVNALELDDSALYLCASSLTSGPNAGELFFGEGSRLTVL.

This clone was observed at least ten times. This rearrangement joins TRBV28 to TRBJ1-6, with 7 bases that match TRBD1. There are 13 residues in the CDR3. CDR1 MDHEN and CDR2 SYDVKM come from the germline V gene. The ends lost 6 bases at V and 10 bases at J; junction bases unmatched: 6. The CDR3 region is CASRPTGVSPLHF. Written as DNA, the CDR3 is TGTGCCAGCAGACCAACAGGGGTATCACCCCTCCACTTT.

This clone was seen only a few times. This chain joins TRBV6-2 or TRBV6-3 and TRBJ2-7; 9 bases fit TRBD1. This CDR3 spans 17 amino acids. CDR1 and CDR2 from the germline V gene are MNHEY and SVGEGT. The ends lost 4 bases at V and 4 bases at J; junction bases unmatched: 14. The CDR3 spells CASSSPRRWTGAYEQYF. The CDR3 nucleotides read TGTGCCAGCAGTTCGCCACGGCGTTGGACAGGGGCATACGAGCAGTACTTC.

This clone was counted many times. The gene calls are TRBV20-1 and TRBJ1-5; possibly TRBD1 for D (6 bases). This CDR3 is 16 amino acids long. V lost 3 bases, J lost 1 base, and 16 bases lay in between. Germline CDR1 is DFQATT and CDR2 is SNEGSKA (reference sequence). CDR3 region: CSARDSKKGSNQPQHF. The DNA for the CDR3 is TGCAGTGCTAGGGACAGCAAGAAGGGGAGCAATCAGCCCCAGCATTTT.

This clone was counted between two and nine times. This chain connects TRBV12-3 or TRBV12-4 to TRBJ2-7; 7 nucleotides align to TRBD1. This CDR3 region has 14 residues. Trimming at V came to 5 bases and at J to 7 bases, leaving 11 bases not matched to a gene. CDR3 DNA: TGTGCCAGCAGTACTCGACAGGGAGTAAGGGAGCAGTACTTC. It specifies CASSTRQGVREQYF.

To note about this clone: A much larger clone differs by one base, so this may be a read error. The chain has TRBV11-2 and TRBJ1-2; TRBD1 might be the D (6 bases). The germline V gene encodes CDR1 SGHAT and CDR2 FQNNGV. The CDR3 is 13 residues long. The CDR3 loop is CASILGGLYGHTF. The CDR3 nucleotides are TGTGCCAGCATCTTAGGGGGACTCTATGGCCACACCTTC.

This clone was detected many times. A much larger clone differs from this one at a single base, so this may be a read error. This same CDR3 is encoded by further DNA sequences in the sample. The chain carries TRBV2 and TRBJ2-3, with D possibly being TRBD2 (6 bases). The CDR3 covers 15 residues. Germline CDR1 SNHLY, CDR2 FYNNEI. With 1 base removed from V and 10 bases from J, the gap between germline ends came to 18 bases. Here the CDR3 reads CASSEVEVLAVAQYF. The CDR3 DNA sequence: TGTGCCAGCAGTGAAGTAGAGGTATTAGCGGTCGCGCAGTATTTT.

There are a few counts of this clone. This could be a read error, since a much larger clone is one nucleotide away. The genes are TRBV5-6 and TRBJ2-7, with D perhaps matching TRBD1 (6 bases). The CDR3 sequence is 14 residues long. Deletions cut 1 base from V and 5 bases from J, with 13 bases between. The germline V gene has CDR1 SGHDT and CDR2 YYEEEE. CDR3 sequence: CASSLRQGLDEQYF. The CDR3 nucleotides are TGTGCCAGCAGCTTGAGGCAGGGGTTAGACGAGCAGTACTTC.

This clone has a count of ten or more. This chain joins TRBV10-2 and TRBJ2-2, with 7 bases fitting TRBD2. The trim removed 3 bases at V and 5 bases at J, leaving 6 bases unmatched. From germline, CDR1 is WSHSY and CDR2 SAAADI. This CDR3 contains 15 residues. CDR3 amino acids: CASSEWVAGTGELFF. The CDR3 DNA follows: TGCGCCAGCAGTGAATGGGTAGCGGGTACCGGGGAGCTGTTTTTT.

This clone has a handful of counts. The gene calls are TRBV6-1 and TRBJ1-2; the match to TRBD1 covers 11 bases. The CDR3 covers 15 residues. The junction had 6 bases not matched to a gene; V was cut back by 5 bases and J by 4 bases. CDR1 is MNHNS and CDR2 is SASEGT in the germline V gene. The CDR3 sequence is CASSTGTGGGYGYTF. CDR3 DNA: TGTGCCAGCAGTACCGGGACAGGGGGAGGCTATGGCTACACCTTC.

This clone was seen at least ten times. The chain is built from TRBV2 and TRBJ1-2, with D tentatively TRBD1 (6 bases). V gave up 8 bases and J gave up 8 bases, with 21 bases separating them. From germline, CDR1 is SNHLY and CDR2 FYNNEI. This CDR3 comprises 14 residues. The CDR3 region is CASLGTTGRGGYTF. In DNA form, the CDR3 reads TGTGCCAGCTTGGGGACCACAGGGCGGGGAGGCTACACCTTC.

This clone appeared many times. CDR3 nucleotides: TGCAGTGCTAGTCTCCGGTCCCGCTCCTACAATGAGCAGTTCTTC. The encoded protein is CSASLRSRSYNEQFF. This chain joins TRBV20-1 and TRBJ2-1; D gene ambiguous. The CDR3 is 15 residues long. Per germline, CDR1 DFQATT and CDR2 SNEGSKA (reference sequence). The V end lost 3 bases, the J end lost 0 bases, and 12 bases lay between the germline ends.

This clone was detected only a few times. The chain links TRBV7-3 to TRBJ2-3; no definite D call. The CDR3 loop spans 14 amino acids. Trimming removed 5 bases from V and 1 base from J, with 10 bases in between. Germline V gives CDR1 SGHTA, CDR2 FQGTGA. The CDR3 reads CASSREVGTDTQYF. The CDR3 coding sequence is TGTGCCAGCAGCCGTGAAGTTGGCACAGATACGCAGTATTTT.

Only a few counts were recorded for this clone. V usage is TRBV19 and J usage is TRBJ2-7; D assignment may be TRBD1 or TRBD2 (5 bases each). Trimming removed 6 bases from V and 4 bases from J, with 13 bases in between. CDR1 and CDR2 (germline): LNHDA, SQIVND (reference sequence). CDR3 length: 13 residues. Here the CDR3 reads CASSAQRGYEQYF. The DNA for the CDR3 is TGTGCCAGTAGCGCCCAGAGGGGATACGAGCAGTACTTC.

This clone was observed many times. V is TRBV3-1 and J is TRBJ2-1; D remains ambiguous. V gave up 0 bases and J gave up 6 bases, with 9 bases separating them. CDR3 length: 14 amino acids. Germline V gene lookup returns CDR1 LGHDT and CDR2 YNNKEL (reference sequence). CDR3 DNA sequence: TGTGCCAGCAGCCAAGAATCCCTAATCAATGAGCAGTTCTTC. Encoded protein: CASSQESLINEQFF.

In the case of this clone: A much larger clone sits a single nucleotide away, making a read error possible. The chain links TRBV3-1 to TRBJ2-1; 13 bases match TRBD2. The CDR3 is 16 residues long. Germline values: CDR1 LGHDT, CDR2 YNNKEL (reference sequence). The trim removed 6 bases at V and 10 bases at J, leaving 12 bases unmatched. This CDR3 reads CASRLRTSGRNREQFF. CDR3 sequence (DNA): TGTGCCAGCAGACTCCGGACTAGCGGGAGAAATCGAGAGCAGTTCTTC.